The clone carrying this T cell receptor (beta chain) has more than one count but fewer than ten. Antigen: not known. This sample is part of a study of lymphopenia after photon versus proton radiotherapy. Whole-study results and caveats: Under photons, naive T cells and diversity fell while effector/memory populations rose. A bigger post-nadir fall in TCR diversity correlated inversely with survival time in deceased patients. Survival link was tested only in deceased patients; proton benefit remains a possibility. After the lymphocyte nadir, photon-treated repertoires showed oligoclonal expansion, especially of CD8+ Temra cells.

TCRdb's copy holds only in-frame clones and misses some; the assay was immunoSEQ multiplex PCR. The data show roughly 41,000 clones, more than 70% seen once. V was clipped by 5 bases and J by 6 bases, with 22 bases between them. The germline V gene encodes CDR1 GTSNPN and CDR2 SVGIG (reference sequence). The CDR3 sequence is 16 residues long. The receptor comes from a man in his fifties or sixties with gastric cancer. Sequencing used peripheral blood, obtained from a patient treated with photon-based radiotherapy. J is TRBJ2-2 and V is TRBV30; unclear D gene. DNA for the CDR3: TGTGCCTGGCGAGAGGTGGGGATGTATTTGGCCGGGGAGCTGTTTTTT. It specifies CAWREVGMYLAGELFF. The variable domain in full, completed from reference TRBV30 and TRBJ2-2, reads SQTIHQWPATLVQPVGSPLSLECTVEGTSNPNLYWYRQAAGRGLQLLFYSVGIGQISSEVPQNLSASRPQDRQFILSSKKLLLSDSGFYLCAWREVGMYLAGELFFGEGSRLTVL.